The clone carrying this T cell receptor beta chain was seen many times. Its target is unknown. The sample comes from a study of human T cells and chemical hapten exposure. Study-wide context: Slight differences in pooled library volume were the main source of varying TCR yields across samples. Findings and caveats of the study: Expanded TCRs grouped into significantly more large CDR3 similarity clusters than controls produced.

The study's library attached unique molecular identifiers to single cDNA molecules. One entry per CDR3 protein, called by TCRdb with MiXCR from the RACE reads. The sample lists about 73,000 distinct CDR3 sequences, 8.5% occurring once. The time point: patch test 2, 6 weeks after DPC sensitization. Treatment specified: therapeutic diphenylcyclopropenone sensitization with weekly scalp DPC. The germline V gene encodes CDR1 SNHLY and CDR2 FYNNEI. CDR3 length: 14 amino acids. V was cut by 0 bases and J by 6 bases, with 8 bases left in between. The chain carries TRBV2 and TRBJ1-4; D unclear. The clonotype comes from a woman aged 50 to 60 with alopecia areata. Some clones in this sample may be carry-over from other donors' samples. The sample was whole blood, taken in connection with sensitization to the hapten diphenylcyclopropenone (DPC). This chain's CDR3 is CASSEALRHEKLFF. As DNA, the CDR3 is TGTGCCAGCAGTGAAGCGCTTCGTCATGAAAAACTGTTTTTT.